A single sample gave rise to the 26 T cell receptor beta chains below, sequenced in a study of persistence of HIV-infected CD4 T cells. Cells were stimulated with overlapping HIV-1 Gag 15-mer peptides. Sorting selected CD4+ T cells upregulating both CD40 ligand and CD69. Sequencing used immunoSEQ version 4 in survey mode. The protocol was immunoSEQ multiplex PCR, while the TCRdb copy is restricted to in-frame clones and leaves out a portion. In the table there are more than 30,000 clones, roughly 71% of which are singletons. These receptors have no identified antigens. Sequences were derived from CD4+ T cells sorted from PBMCs after 18-hour stimulation, sampled from a patient who received antiretroviral therapy. All receptors come from an adult man with HIV who was CMV-seropositive.

The chain combines TRBV3-1 (or the pseudogene TRBV3-2) with TRBJ2-2; weak D call: TRBD2 (6 bases). Trimming took 3 bases from V and 7 from J, leaving 12 bases between them. Germline CDR1 and CDR2: LGHDT and YNNKEL (reference sequence). The CDR3 has 14 amino acids. CDR3 in amino acids: CASSQEGNYGELFF. CDR3 nucleotides: TGTGCCAGCAGCCAGGAGGGGAACTACGGGGAGCTGTTTTTT.

This clone appeared once. This rearrangement joins TRBV5-1 to TRBJ1-1; no firm D call. Germline lookup yields CDR1 SGHRS and CDR2 YFSETQ. Trimming stripped 7 bases from V and 4 bases from J, with 23 bases between. The CDR3 runs to 16 residues. CDR3 bases: TGCGCCAGCCTAAGCCCTGGAGGGAAGGGCGGCACTGAAGCTTTCTTT. Residues: CASLSPGGKGGTEAFF.

This chain connects TRBV19 to TRBJ2-3, with TRBD1 matching over 7 bases. The CDR3 length is 14 residues. Germline V CDR1 and CDR2: LNHDA, SQIVND (reference sequence). The V segment lost 5 bases and the J segment 7 bases; nucleotides outside the gene matches: 9. CDR3 bases: TGTGCCAGTAGTCCTCGGGACAGACTTAATACGCAGTATTTT. Translation gives CASSPRDRLNTQYF.

The chain combines TRBV7-6 with TRBJ1-4; TRBD1 aligns across 8 bases. The CDR3 has 16 residues. CDR1 is SGHVS and CDR2 is FNYEAQ in the germline V gene. J lost 3 bases, V lost 0 bases, and 3 bases had no gene match. CDR3 sequence reads: CASSLAPTGANEKLFF. The CDR3 DNA follows: TGTGCCAGCAGCTTAGCTCCGACAGGGGCTAATGAAAAACTGTTTTTT.

V gene TRBV19 combines with J gene TRBJ2-6, with 8 bases that match TRBD1. There are 15 residues in the CDR3. Germline assignment: CDR1 LNHDA and CDR2 SQIVND (reference sequence). Unmatched junction bases numbered 5, after V lost 1 base and J lost 9 bases. DNA of the CDR3: TGTGCCAGTAGTATAGGACAGGGGACAGTCAACGTCCTGACTTTC. It specifies CASSIGQGTVNVLTF. The full variable domain, completed using reference TRBV19 and TRBJ2-6, is DGGITQSPKYLFRKEGQNVTLSCEQNLNHDAMYWYRQDPGQGLRLIYYSQIVNDFQKGDIAEGYSVSREKKESFPLTVTSAQKNPTAFYLCASSIGQGTVNVLTFGAGSRLTVL.

The CDR3 here is CASSLFRHGSNPVTEAFF. CDR3 in DNA: TGTGCCAGCAGTTTATTCCGCCACGGGTCCAATCCTGTAACTGAAGCTTTCTTT. This chain links TRBV28 with TRBJ1-1, with D unresolved. V lost 1 base and J lost 5, with 23 bases in between. The CDR3 sequence is 18 residues long. Germline assignment: CDR1 MDHEN and CDR2 SYDVKM.

This rearrangement joins TRBV27 to TRBJ1-2, with D possibly being TRBD1 (6 bases). Trimming pared 5 bases from V and 0 bases from J, leaving 19 bases between. Germline V gene lookup returns CDR1 MNHEY and CDR2 SMNVEV (reference sequence). CDR3 size: 17 residues. The CDR3 DNA reads as TGTGCCAGCAGTCCCTATGGACAGCGGAATCCTAACTATGGCTACACCTTC. Translating gives CASSPYGQRNPNYGYTF.

By share, this clone ranks as medium-sized. The chain joins TRBV3-1 (or the pseudogene TRBV3-2) to TRBJ1-6; tentatively, D is TRBD1 (5 bases). CDR3 length equals 21 residues. CDR1 LGHDT and CDR2 YNNKEL come from the germline V gene (reference sequence). V dropped 4 bases and J dropped 7 bases, with 32 bases sitting between them. CDR3 in amino acids: CASSPLIGVRGEGGQNSPLHF. The CDR3 DNA follows: TGTGCCAGCAGCCCATTAATAGGGGTTCGGGGGGAAGGCGGCCAAAATTCACCCCTCCACTTT.

The genes are TRBV19 and TRBJ1-2; D possibly corresponds to TRBD1 (5 bases). The CDR3 runs to 14 residues. V was shortened by 3 bases and J by 1 base, with 9 bases between the two germline ends. Germline CDR1 and CDR2: LNHDA and SQIVND (reference sequence). The CDR3 spells CASSMGGYNYGYTF. CDR3 sequence (DNA): TGTGCCAGTAGTATGGGGGGATATAACTATGGCTACACCTTC.

The chain carries TRBV4-2 and TRBJ1-3; D is undetermined. Trimming pared 6 bases from V and 2 bases from J, leaving 5 bases between. Germline V CDR1 and CDR2: LGHNA, YNFKEQ. This CDR3 is 12 amino acids long. The CDR3 region is CASRDPGNTIYF. DNA of the CDR3: TGTGCCAGCAGGGATCCTGGAAACACCATATATTTT.

The rearrangement links TRBV6-6 to TRBJ2-7; 9 positions agree with TRBD1. Per germline, CDR1 MNHNY and CDR2 SVGAGI (reference sequence). The CDR3 has 13 amino acids. The V and J ends lost 6 bases and 5 bases, in that order; junction bases with no gene match: 5. The CDR3 sequence is CASSLTGGNEQYF. CDR3 nucleotides: TGTGCCAGCAGCCTGACAGGGGGGAACGAGCAGTACTTC.

The gene calls are TRBV2 and TRBJ2-3; TRBD1 aligns across 7 bases. CDR3 length: 14 residues. CDR1 is SNHLY, CDR2 FYNNEI, per germline. V gave up 5 bases and J gave up 1 base; unmatched junction bases: 3. Here the CDR3 reads CASSTGVRTDTQYF. The CDR3 nucleotides read TGTGCCAGCAGTACAGGGGTCCGCACAGATACGCAGTATTTT.

The genes are TRBV3-1 (or the pseudogene TRBV3-2) and TRBJ2-3; D not resolved. The germline V and J ends were trimmed by 1 base and 0 bases, with 11 bases remaining between them. The CDR3 extends over 16 amino acids. Germline V CDR1 and CDR2: LGHDT, YNNKEL (reference sequence). DNA of the CDR3: TGTGCCAGCAGCCAAGTCTGGGTAGCTAGCACAGATACGCAGTATTTT. It encodes CASSQVWVASTDTQYF.

The rearrangement uses TRBV27 and TRBJ1-4; perhaps TRBD1 as D (5 bases). The CDR3 loop spans 15 amino acids. Germline V gives CDR1 MNHEY, CDR2 SMNVEV (reference sequence). The V and J ends lost 6 bases and 0 bases respectively, with 11 bases between them. CDR3 loop: CASRPRQSTNEKLFF. For the CDR3, the DNA is TGTGCCAGCAGACCCCGACAGTCAACTAATGAAAAACTGTTTTTT.

The V call is TRBV24-1, the J call TRBJ2-2, with 9 bases lining up with TRBD2. Trimming cost V 0 bases and J 4 bases; bases outside gene matches: 8. Germline V lookup: CDR1 KGHDR, CDR2 SFDVKD. The CDR3 is 18 residues long. The CDR3 region has the DNA TGTGCCACCAGTGATTTGAAGCGGGGGGTGACCAGCACCGGGGAGCTGTTTTTT. This sequence encodes CATSDLKRGVTSTGELFF.

This chain links TRBV6-5 with TRBJ1-2, with 7 bases fitting TRBD1. Germline V gene sequence: CDR1 MNHEY, CDR2 SVGAGI. J lost 0 bases, V lost 4 bases, and 5 bases had no gene match. The CDR3 length is 15 residues. CDR3 residues: CASSSWTGTNYGYTF. The DNA for the CDR3 is TGTGCCAGCAGTTCATGGACAGGCACTAACTATGGCTACACCTTC.

J is TRBJ2-3 and V is TRBV2; 10 bases match TRBD1. After removal of 4 bases from V and 6 bases from J, the junction contained 4 bases not matched to a gene. The CDR3 totals 14 residues. Germline V lookup: CDR1 SNHLY, CDR2 FYNNEI. The CDR3 sequence is CASSARDRGDTQYF. The CDR3 bases are TGTGCCAGCAGTGCCCGGGACAGGGGTGATACGCAGTATTTT.

The rearrangement links TRBV5-4 to TRBJ1-1, with 7 bases matching TRBD1. J gave up 1 base and V 3 bases, and 3 bases lay outside the gene matches. Looked up from germline, CDR1 is SGHNT and CDR2 is YYREEE (reference sequence). The CDR3 has 14 amino acids. In DNA, the CDR3 is TGTGCCAGCAGCTGGGGACAGACGAACACTGAAGCTTTCTTT. It translates to CASSWGQTNTEAFF.

The chain recombines TRBV14 with TRBJ2-1, with 7 bases that match TRBD1. V dropped 0 bases and J dropped 4; count of bases not matched to a gene: 12. This CDR3 region has 18 residues. CDR1 SGHDN and CDR2 FVKESK come from the germline V gene. The CDR3 DNA is TGTGCCAGCAGCCAAGATTTAGCGCGGACAGGACATTACAATGAGCAGTTCTTC. Translated: CASSQDLARTGHYNEQFF. The full variable domain, in which reference TRBV14 and TRBJ2-1 provide the parts outside the CDR3, is EAGVTQFPSHSVIEKGQTVTLRCDPISGHDNLYWYRRVMGKEIKFLLHFVKESKQDESGMPNNRFLAERTGGTYSTLKVQPAELEDSGVYFCASSQDLARTGHYNEQFFGPGTRLTVL.

The V call is TRBV2, the J call TRBJ2-3, with D unresolved. The CDR3 length is 15 residues. Trimming took off 4 bases at V and 0 bases at J, with 11 bases between the two ends. Germline CDR1 is SNHLY and CDR2 is FYNNEI. This CDR3 is CASSATGSSTDTQYF. CDR3 DNA sequence: TGTGCCAGCAGTGCGACGGGCAGTAGCACAGATACGCAGTATTTT.

Only a few counts were recorded for this clone. The chain links TRBV28 to TRBJ1-2; a possible D gene is TRBD1 (6 bases). The CDR3 is 14 residues long. Trimming stripped 1 base from V and 7 bases from J, with 13 bases between. CDR1 is MDHEN and CDR2 is SYDVKM in the germline V gene. The CDR3 reads CASSLSTGVSGYTF. CDR3 DNA: TGTGCCAGCAGTTTATCGACAGGTGTCAGTGGCTACACCTTC.

This rearrangement joins TRBV6-5 to TRBJ2-2; D may be TRBD1 (6 bases). This CDR3 has 15 amino acids. Between the trimmed V and J ends, which lost 7 bases and 0 bases, there was a span of 12 bases. Germline values: CDR1 MNHEY, CDR2 SVGAGI. The CDR3: CASIIGQTNTGELFF. In nucleotides, the CDR3 is TGTGCCAGCATCATCGGACAGACGAACACCGGGGAGCTGTTTTTT.

The gene calls are TRBV2 and TRBJ1-4; D remains ambiguous. This CDR3 is built from 12 residues. Trimming took off 7 bases at V and 3 bases at J, with 6 bases between the two ends. Germline V gives CDR1 SNHLY, CDR2 FYNNEI. CDR3 region: CASNPANEKLFF. CDR3 in DNA: TGTGCCAGCAACCCGGCTAATGAAAAACTGTTTTTT.

This clone has just a few counts. The chain employs TRBV7-8 and TRBJ2-2, with D perhaps assigned TRBD1 or TRBD2 (5 bases each). Trimming cost V 3 bases and J 6 bases, with 14 bases left between them. This CDR3 is built from 15 residues. Per the germline V gene, CDR1 is SGHVS and CDR2 is FQNEAQ. The CDR3 DNA sequence: TGTGCCAGCAGCTTTACAAGGGGAGTCGCCGGGGAGCTGTTTTTT. Translation gives CASSFTRGVAGELFF.

The chain is built from TRBV5-4 and TRBJ1-1; perhaps TRBD1 as D (5 bases). The germline V gene has CDR1 SGHNT and CDR2 YYREEE (reference sequence). The CDR3 contains 16 residues. V gave up 2 bases and J gave up 2 bases, with 16 bases separating them. This chain's CDR3 is CASSFPGLTSNTEAFF. CDR3 nucleotide sequence: TGTGCCAGCAGCTTTCCGGGACTAACATCCAACACTGAAGCTTTCTTT. Full variable domain (outside the CDR3, taken from reference TRBV5-4 and TRBJ1-1): ETGVTQSPTHLIKTRGQQVTLRCSSQSGHNTVSWYQQALGQGPQFIFQYYREEENGRGNFPPRFSGLQFPNYSSELNVNALELDDSALYLCASSFPGLTSNTEAFFGQGTRLTVV.

The rearrangement links TRBV2 to TRBJ1-1; no clear D gene. The V gene's germline CDR1 is SNHLY and CDR2 FYNNEI. This CDR3 is 15 amino acids long. Trimming removed 0 bases from V and 5 bases from J, with 13 bases in between. Written as DNA, the CDR3 is TGTGCCAGCAGTGAAGCGCTTCGGAGGGAGACTGAAGCTTTCTTT. Amino acids: CASSEALRRETEAFF.